This TCR beta chain came from a study of regulatory T cells in long-lasting Graves disease. About the study: With positive TSH receptor antibodies and over 5 years of antithyroid drugs, Graves' disease was considered persistent.

The authors built TCR beta libraries using iRepertoire HTBI primers and Arm-PCR of CDR3 regions. TCRdb re-derived calls from the multiplex PCR reads in MiXCR, one entry per CDR3 protein. The repertoire holds around 460,000 distinct CDR3 sequences, with approximately 23% as singletons. This CDR3 has 13 amino acids. Trimming cost V 5 bases and J 3 bases, with 11 bases left between them. CDR1 and CDR2 from the germline V gene are SGHTA and FQGNSA. Regarding time point: persistent/refractory GD, antithyroid drugs over 5 years with positive TRAb. PBMCs provided the RNA from which the TCR library was made. One endocrinology department in Xi'an, China, was where patients came from. On this clonotype: As yet, its antigen is unknown.

Points from the study as a whole: The persistent group shared around 2,600 public clonotypes, more than the approximately 970 shared by new patients. Study was limited to peripheral blood, excluding thyroid tissue.

The material was peripheral blood mononuclear cells (PBMCs), obtained when the disease was refractory, from a patient treated with antithyroid drugs. This chain uses TRBV7-2 with TRBJ2-7; D is unclear. This receptor was taken from a female donor with Graves disease. The chain's CDR3 is CASSLAVDYEQYF. The CDR3 nucleotides read TGTGCCAGCAGCCTGGCCGTGGACTACGAGCAGTACTTC.